The T cell receptor beta chain under discussion was sequenced for a study of cytomegalovirus exposure and HLA in healthy donors. Overall study findings and caveats: TRBV6-2, TRBV6-3 and some other V segments were unresolvable in 87-base-pair reads.

V lost 5 bases and J lost 2; bases outside the gene matches: 14. CDR1 and CDR2 (germline): SGHTA, FQGTGA. The CDR3 sequence is 18 residues long. The PCR contained 60 Vbeta and 13 Jbeta primers. Assay used: immunoSEQ multiplex PCR; TCRdb lists only in-frame clones, some missing. In the table there are approximately 280,000 clones, 86% of which are singletons. To note about this clone: Its antigen is unknown.

The TCR comes from a man aged 40-49 years in good health and CMV-seropositive. Sequences were obtained from PBMCs. The J gene is TRBJ2-3, the V gene TRBV7-3, with TRBD2 matching 9 bases. In DNA, the CDR3 is TGTGCCAGCAGCGGGCATGGAGGCGGGAGGGCCTACACAGATACGCAGTATTTT. The encoded protein is CASSGHGGGRAYTDTQYF.